Included here is one T cell receptor beta chain sequence, with context. Its cognate antigen is unknown. The V gene's germline CDR1 is SNHLY and CDR2 FYNNEI. The V and J ends lost 8 bases and 8 bases, in that order; junction bases with no gene match: 7. The CDR3 totals 12 residues. The data were obtained in a study of shared clonotypes between healthy human individuals. Study overall: A donor's plate count was three for CD4 naive and three for CD4 memory; CD8 naive had two and CD8 memory one.

Study outcomes and limitations: What limited the represented genetic and exposure-history diversity was the small number of donors.

Generated by immunoSEQ multiplex PCR, the TCRdb table keeps only in-frame clones and is missing some. The repertoire includes roughly 2,500,000 clones, approximately 93% of them detected once, and approximately 0.37% sits in the top ten. The V call is TRBV2, the J call TRBJ1-2; 8 bases agree with TRBD1. The sample taken for sequencing was naive CD4+ T cells from PBMCs. Subset noted: CD45RA+ positively selected. This receptor was identified in a man aged 18 to 30 in good health. Some clones in this sample may be carry-over from other donors' samples. The CDR3 DNA sequence: TGTGCCAGCCGGACAGGGAATCAAGGCTACACCTTC. Translating gives CASRTGNQGYTF.